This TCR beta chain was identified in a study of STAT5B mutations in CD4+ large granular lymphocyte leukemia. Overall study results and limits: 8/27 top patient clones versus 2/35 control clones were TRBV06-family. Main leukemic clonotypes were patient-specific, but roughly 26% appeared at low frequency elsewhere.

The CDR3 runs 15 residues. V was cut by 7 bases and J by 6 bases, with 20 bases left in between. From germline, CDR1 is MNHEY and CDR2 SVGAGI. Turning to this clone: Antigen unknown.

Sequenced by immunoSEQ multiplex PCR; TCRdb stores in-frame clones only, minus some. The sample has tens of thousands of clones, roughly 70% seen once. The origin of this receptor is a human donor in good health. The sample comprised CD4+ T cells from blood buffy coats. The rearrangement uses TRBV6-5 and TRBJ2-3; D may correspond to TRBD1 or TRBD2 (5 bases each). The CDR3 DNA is TGTGCCAGCACCCTTGCCGGGGCCCGTGCGGATACGCAGTATTTT. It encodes CASTLAGARADTQYF.